This T cell receptor beta chain is from a study of tumor-infiltrating lymphocytes in oesophageal squamous cell carcinoma. This CDR3 has 13 amino acids. V gave up 2 bases and J gave up 1 base, with 5 bases separating them. Looked up from germline, CDR1 is WNHNN and CDR2 is SYGVQD (reference sequence). There are many counts of this clonotype. TCRdb reprocessed the PCR reads via MiXCR and lists one record per CDR3 protein. The sample lists about 22,000 distinct CDR3 sequences, approximately 34% occurring once. The chain has TRBV10-1 and TRBJ1-1, with unresolved D. The source material was esophageal tumor tissue. The source of this sequence is a female donor with esophageal squamous cell carcinoma. CDR3 residues: CASSELGNTEAFF. The CDR3 DNA is TGCGCCAGCAGTGAGCTGGGGAACACTGAAGCTTTCTTT.